The clone carrying this TCR beta chain appeared many times. Its antigen is not identified. Amplification of the TCR beta CDR3 regions used RNA transcripts (as template). HTBI primers were used in a first-round RT-PCR, which preceded a second-round multiplex PCR. TCRdb reanalysed the multiplex PCR reads using MiXCR and keeps one entry per CDR3 protein. The table shows some 370,000 distinct CDR3 sequences, with 17% occurring only once. This entry comes from a study of Graves' ophthalmopathy and Graves' hyperthyroidism. Study outcomes and limitations: The blood repertoire also included most expanded thyroid clonotypes above 0.001 frequency.

Germline CDR1 reads KGHDR; CDR2 reads SFDVKD. The ends were cut back, 7 bases at V and 5 bases at J, with 4 bases in the middle. The CDR3 runs 11 residues. This chain uses TRBV24-1 with TRBJ2-2; D unresolved. The TCR was taken from an adult woman with stable Graves' hyperthyroidism. The sequenced material came from peripheral blood. CDR3 amino acids: CATRQTGELFF. The CDR3 DNA sequence: TGTGCCACCAGGCAGACCGGGGAGCTGTTTTTT.